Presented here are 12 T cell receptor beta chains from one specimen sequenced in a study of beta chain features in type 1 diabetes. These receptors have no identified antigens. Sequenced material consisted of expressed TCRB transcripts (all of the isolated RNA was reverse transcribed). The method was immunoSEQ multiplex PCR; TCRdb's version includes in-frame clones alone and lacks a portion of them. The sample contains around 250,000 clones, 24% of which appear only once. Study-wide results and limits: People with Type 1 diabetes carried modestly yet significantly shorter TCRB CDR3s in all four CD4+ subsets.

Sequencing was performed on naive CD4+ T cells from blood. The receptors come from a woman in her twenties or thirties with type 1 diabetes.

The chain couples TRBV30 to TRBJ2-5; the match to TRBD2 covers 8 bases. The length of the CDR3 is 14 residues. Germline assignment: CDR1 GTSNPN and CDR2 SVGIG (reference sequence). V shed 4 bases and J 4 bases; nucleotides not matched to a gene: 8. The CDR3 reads CAWTPPGGPETQYF. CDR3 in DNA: TGTGCCTGGACCCCACCGGGAGGGCCAGAGACCCAGTACTTC.

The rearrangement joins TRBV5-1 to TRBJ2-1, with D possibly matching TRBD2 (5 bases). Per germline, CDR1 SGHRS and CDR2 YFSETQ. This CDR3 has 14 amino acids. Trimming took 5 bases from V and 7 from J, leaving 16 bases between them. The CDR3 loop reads CASSTGRGMNEQFF. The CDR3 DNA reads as TGCGCCAGCAGTACGGGGAGAGGCATGAATGAGCAGTTCTTC. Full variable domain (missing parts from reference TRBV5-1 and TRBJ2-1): KAGVTQTPRYLIKTRGQQVTLSCSPISGHRSVSWYQQTPGQGLQFLFEYFSETQRNKGNFPGRFSGRQFSNSRSEMNVSTLELGDSALYLCASSTGRGMNEQFFGPGTRLTVL.

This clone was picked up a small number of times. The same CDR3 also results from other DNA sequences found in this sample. In DNA, the CDR3 is TGTGCCAGCAGCTTGGGGCGGGAGACCCAGTACTTC. It translates to CASSLGRETQYF. The chain is built from TRBV5-6 and TRBJ2-5; D is uncertain. This CDR3 comprises 12 residues. V lost 0 bases to trimming and J lost 5 bases, with 5 bases between them. Per the germline V gene, CDR1 is SGHDT and CDR2 is YYEEEE.

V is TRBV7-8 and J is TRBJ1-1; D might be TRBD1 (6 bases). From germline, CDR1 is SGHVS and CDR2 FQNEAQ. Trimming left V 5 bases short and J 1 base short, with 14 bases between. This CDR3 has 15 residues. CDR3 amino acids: CASSRRQVGNTEAFF. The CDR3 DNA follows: TGTGCCAGCAGCCGCCGACAGGTTGGGAACACTGAAGCTTTCTTT.

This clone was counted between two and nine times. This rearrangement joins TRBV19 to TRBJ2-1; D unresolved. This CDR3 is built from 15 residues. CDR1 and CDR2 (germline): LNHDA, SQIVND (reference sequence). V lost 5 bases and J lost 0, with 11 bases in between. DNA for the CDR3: TGTGCCAGTAGTCCGACTGTAAACTCCTACAATGAGCAGTTCTTC. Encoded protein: CASSPTVNSYNEQFF.

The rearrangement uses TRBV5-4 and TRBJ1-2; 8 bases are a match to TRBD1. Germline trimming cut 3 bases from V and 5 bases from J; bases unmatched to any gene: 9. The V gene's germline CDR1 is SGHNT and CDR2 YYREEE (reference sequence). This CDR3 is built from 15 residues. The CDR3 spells CASSSPLTGDYGYTF. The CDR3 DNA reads TGTGCCAGCAGCTCCCCACTGACAGGGGATTATGGCTACACCTTC.

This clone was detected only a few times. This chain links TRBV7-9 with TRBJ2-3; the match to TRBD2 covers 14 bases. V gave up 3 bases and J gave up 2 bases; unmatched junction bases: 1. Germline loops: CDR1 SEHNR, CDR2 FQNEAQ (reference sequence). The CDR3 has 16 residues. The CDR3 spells CASSLGLAGATDTQYF. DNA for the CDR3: TGTGCCAGCAGCTTGGGACTAGCGGGGGCCACAGATACGCAGTATTTT.

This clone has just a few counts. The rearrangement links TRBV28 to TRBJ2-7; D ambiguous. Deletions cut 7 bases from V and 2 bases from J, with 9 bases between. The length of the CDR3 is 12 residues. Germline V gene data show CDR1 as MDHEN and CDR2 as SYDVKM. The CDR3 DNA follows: TGTGCCAGCAAGGCGGAGCCCTACGAGCAGTACTTC. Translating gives CASKAEPYEQYF.

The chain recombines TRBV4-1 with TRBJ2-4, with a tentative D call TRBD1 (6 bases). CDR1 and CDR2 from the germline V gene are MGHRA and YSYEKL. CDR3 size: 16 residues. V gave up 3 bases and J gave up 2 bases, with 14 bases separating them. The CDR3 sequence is CASSHGLRDTKNIQYF. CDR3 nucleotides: TGCGCCAGCAGCCACGGTCTCCGGGACACCAAAAACATTCAGTACTTC.

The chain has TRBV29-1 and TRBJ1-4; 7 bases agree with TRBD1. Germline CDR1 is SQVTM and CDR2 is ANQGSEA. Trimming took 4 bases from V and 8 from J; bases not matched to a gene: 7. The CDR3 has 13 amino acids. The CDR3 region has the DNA TGCAGCGTTGGAGTGACAGGGAAAGAAAAACTGTTTTTT. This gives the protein CSVGVTGKEKLFF. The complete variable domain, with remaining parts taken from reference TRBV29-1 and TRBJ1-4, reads SAVISQKPSRDICQRGTSLTIQCQVDSQVTMMFWYRQQPGQSLTLIATANQGSEATYESGFVIDKFPISRPNLTFSTLTVSNMSPEDSSIYLCSVGVTGKEKLFFGSGTQLSVL.

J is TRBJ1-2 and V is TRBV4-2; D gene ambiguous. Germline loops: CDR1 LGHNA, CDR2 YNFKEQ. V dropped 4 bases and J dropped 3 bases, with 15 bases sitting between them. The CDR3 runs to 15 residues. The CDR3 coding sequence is TGTGCCAGCAGCCCACCAACCCAGGTATACTATGGCTACACCTTC. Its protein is CASSPPTQVYYGYTF.

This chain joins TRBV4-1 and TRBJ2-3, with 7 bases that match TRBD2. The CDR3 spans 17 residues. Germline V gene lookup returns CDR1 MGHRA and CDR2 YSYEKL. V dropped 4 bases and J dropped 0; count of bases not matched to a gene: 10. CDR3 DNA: TGCGCCAGCAGCCTCCAATGGAGCGGGACGAGCACAGATACGCAGTATTTT. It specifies CASSLQWSGTSTDTQYF.